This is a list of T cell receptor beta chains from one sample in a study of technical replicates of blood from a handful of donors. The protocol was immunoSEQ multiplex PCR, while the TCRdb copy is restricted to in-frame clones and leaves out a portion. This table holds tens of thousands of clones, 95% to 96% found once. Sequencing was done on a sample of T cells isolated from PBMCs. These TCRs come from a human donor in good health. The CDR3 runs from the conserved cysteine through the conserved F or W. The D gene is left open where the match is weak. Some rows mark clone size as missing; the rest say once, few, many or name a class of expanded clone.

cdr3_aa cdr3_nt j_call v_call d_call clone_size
CAISVGSGTESSYEQYF TGTGCCATCAGTGTTGGTTCGGGGACAGAAAGCTCCTACGAGCAGTACTTC TRBJ2-7 TRBV10-3 TRBD1 .
CASSPGQSYGYTF TGTGCCAGCAGCCCAGGACAGAGTTATGGCTACACCTTC TRBJ1-2 TRBV11-1 . .
CASSSRTSGDNEQFF TGTGCCAGCAGCTCCAGGACTAGCGGCGACAATGAGCAGTTCTTC TRBJ2-1 TRBV7-9 TRBD2 .
CASSFLRTGADYGYTF TGTGCCAGCAGCTTCCTTCGGACAGGGGCTGACTATGGCTACACCTTC TRBJ1-2 TRBV7-9 TRBD1 once
CASSTNRGGNTIYF TGTGCCAGCTCCACGAACAGGGGAGGAAACACCATATATTTT TRBJ1-3 TRBV18 TRBD1 .
CASSSPVGQGMGETQYF TGTGCCAGCAGTTCCCCCGTGGGACAGGGTATGGGAGAGACCCAGTACTTC TRBJ2-5 TRBV27 TRBD1 once
CASSVVAGSYNEQFF TGTGCCAGCAGCGTAGTGGCAGGCTCCTACAATGAGCAGTTCTTC TRBJ2-1 TRBV9 . .
CASSQTGVGQLFF TGCGCCAGCAGCCAAACCGGGGTTGGGCAACTGTTTTTT TRBJ1-4 TRBV4-1 . .
CSVDRELMNTEAFF TGCAGCGTTGACAGGGAACTTATGAACACTGAAGCTTTCTTT TRBJ1-1 TRBV29-1 . .
CASSLDPGGTEAFF TGTGCCAGCAGCTTGGATCCGGGGGGCACTGAAGCTTTCTTT TRBJ1-1 TRBV5-4 . .
CASSPEVWQPQHF TGTGCCAGCAGCCCGGAGGTTTGGCAGCCCCAGCATTTT TRBJ1-5 TRBV28 . .
CASGSGGALNEQFF TGTGCCAGCGGTAGCGGGGGGGCTCTCAATGAGCAGTTCTTC TRBJ2-1 TRBV11-3 TRBD2 .
CASSLRRSGTEAFF TGTGCCAGCAGCCTCCGTCGTTCAGGGACTGAAGCTTTCTTT TRBJ1-1 TRBV27 . once
CASSELRGASNQPQHF TGTGCCAGCAGTGAACTGCGGGGGGCAAGCAATCAGCCCCAGCATTTT TRBJ1-5 TRBV2 . .
CASSLKLAGVYYEQYF TGTGCCAGCAGCTTGAAACTAGCGGGAGTTTATTACGAGCAGTACTTC TRBJ2-7 TRBV11-2 TRBD2 .
CASSPRPTSGGDEQFF TGTGCCAGCAGTCCACGACCCACTAGCGGGGGGGATGAGCAGTTCTTC TRBJ2-1 TRBV2 TRBD2 once
CASSLIQGSNQPQHF TGTGCCAGCAGTTTAATCCAGGGGAGCAATCAGCCCCAGCATTTT TRBJ1-5 TRBV27 . .
CASSEGTSRGEQFF TGTGCCAGCAGTGAAGGAACTAGCCGGGGTGAGCAGTTCTTC TRBJ2-1 TRBV2 . .
CASSLSVADPYNEQFF TGTGCCAGCAGTTTATCGGTAGCTGACCCCTACAATGAGCAGTTCTTC TRBJ2-1 TRBV27 . .
CASSMGTGNTEAFF TGTGCCAGTAGTATGGGGACAGGGAACACTGAAGCTTTCTTT TRBJ1-1 TRBV19 TRBD1 .
CGASSTGELFF TGTGGAGCTTCGAGCACCGGGGAGCTGTTTTTT TRBJ2-2 TRBV6-1 . .
CASNNRGSQETQYF TGTGCCAGCAACAATAGGGGCAGCCAAGAGACCCAGTACTTC TRBJ2-5 TRBV7-6 . once
CASSFGGLTGNTEAFF TGTGCCAGCAGCTTTGGTGGGCTCACAGGGAACACTGAAGCTTTCTTT TRBJ1-1 TRBV5-4 . .
CASSSSGNSYNEQFF TGTGCCAGCAGCTCTAGCGGGAACTCCTACAATGAGCAGTTCTTC TRBJ2-1 TRBV7-2 TRBD2 once
CASSLGRRTEAFF TGTGCCAGCAGCTTAGGCAGGCGAACTGAAGCTTTCTTT TRBJ1-1 TRBV11-3 . .
CASSLGIQWATIYF TGCGCCAGCAGCTTGGGTATACAATGGGCCACCATATATTTT TRBJ1-3 TRBV5-1 . once
CASSLAGSGANVLTF TGTGCCAGCAGCTTAGCCGGCTCTGGGGCCAACGTCCTGACTTTC TRBJ2-6 TRBV7-9 . .
CASSPRGAEAFF TGTGCCAGTAGCCCCCGCGGGGCTGAAGCTTTCTTT TRBJ1-1 TRBV19 . .
CASSDGGFETQYF TGTGCCAGCAGTGATGGGGGGTTTGAGACCCAGTACTTC TRBJ2-5 TRBV25-1 . .